The present entry profiles one TCR beta chain with its context. The antigen is unknown. Every ophthalmopathy donor presented moderate-to-severe activity, CAS ≥3, NOSPECS ≥4 and duration under 3 months. Excluded: other autoimmune disease, uncontrolled infection, pregnancy or lactation. The authors isolated PBMCs from over 7.5 ml of fresh peripheral blood. This sample was included in a study of Graves' ophthalmopathy and Graves' hyperthyroidism. RNA transcripts were the template, and TCR beta CDR3 regions were amplified from them. The authors performed first-round RT-PCR with HTBI primers and then a second-round multiplex PCR. Via MiXCR, TCRdb re-called the multiplex PCR reads, giving one row per CDR3 protein. There are 350,000 to 450,000 distinct CDR3 sequences in the sample; around 17% occur only once, and roughly 1.5% lies in the top ten. Points from the study as a whole: Ophthalmopathy versus stable hyperthyroidism: 13-signature model gave less than 90% sensitivity, 75% to 83% specificity.

The J segment lost 4 bases and the V segment lost 5 bases, leaving 11 bases of the junction unmatched. This CDR3 region has 15 residues. The sequenced sample consisted of peripheral blood. The TCR comes from a woman between 18 and 29 years old with Graves' ophthalmopathy. The J gene is TRBJ2-7, the V gene TRBV12-3 or TRBV12-4, with 7 bases matching TRBD2. CDR3 sequence reads: CASSLGQRDEYEQYF. DNA for the CDR3: TGTGCCAGCAGTCTGGGGCAGCGGGATGAGTACGAGCAGTACTTC.